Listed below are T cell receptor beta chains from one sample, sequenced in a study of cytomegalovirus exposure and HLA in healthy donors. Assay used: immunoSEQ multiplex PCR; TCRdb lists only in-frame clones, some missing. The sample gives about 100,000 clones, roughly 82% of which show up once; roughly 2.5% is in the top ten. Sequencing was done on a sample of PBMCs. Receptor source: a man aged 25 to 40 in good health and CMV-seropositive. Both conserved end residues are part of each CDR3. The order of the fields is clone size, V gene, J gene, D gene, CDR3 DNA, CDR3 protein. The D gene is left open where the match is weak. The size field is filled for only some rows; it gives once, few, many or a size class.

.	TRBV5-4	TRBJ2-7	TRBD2	TGTGCCAGCAGCCGCTCCGGGGCGGGGGGGCCCTACGAGCAGTACTTC	CASSRSGAGGPYEQYF
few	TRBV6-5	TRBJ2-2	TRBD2	TGTGCCAGCAGGATGCGGGGGGCCTCCGGGGAGCTGTTTTTT	CASRMRGASGELFF
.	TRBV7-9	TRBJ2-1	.	TGTGCCAGCAGCTTAGCTGCAGGGATCTACAATGAGCAGTTCTTC	CASSLAAGIYNEQFF
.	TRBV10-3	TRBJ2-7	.	TGTGCCATCAGCCGATTCGCCCGGTACGAGCAGTACTTC	CAISRFARYEQYF
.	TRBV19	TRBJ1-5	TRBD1	TGTGCCAGTAGTCGGACAGGGGACTATAGCAATCAGCCCCAGCATTTT	CASSRTGDYSNQPQHF
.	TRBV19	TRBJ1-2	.	TGTGCCAGTAGTATAGATAGGGAGGGATTGGACTATGGCTACACCTTC	CASSIDREGLDYGYTF
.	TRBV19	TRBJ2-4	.	TGTGCCAGTTCAACGGGGGCTAGCGGCAGTCAGTACTTC	CASSTGASGSQYF
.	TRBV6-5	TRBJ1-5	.	TGTGCCAGCAGTGTACAGGTTTATAGCAATCAGCCCCAGCATTTT	CASSVQVYSNQPQHF
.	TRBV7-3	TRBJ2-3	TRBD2	TGTGCCAGCAGCTCCCCAGGGGGAGCGGGGGGGATCACAGATACGCAGTATTTT	CASSSPGGAGGITDTQYF
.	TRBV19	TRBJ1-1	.	TGTGCCAGTAGTCTCGGGACACGGAACACTGAAGCTTTCTTT	CASSLGTRNTEAFF
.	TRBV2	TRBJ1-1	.	TGTGCCAGCAGTGAATTAGGGGCAGAACTGAACACTGAAGCTTTCTTT	CASSELGAELNTEAFF
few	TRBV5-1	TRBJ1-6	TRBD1	TGCGCCAGCAGCTCCGGACAGGGACTTACACCCCTCCACTTT	CASSSGQGLTPLHF
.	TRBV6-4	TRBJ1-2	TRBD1	TGTGCCAGCAGTGACAGGACAGGGGGCAACTATGGCTACACCTTC	CASSDRTGGNYGYTF